Following are 8 T cell receptor beta chains from one sample sequenced in a study of blood T cell repertoires in COVID-19. Data came from immunoSEQ multiplex PCR; TCRdb stores just in-frame clones and leaves some out. This table holds roughly 66,000 clones, about 80% found once. Source material: peripheral blood. These TCRs come from a man aged 55 to 69 with acute or convalescent COVID-19.

The rearrangement uses TRBV7-2 and TRBJ1-5, with D unresolved. Looked up from germline, CDR1 is SGHTA and CDR2 is FQGNSA. Trimming removed 1 base from V and 6 bases from J, with 7 bases in between. CDR3 length: 13 residues. The DNA of the CDR3 is TGTGCCAGCAGCTTAGTGCCGAGTCAGCCCCAGCATTTT. Amino acids: CASSLVPSQPQHF.

The chain is built from TRBV29-1 and TRBJ1-2; 10 bases fit TRBD1. Per the germline V gene, CDR1 is SQVTM and CDR2 is ANQGSEA. V shed 5 bases and J 6 bases; nucleotides not matched to a gene: 3. The CDR3 contains 12 residues. CDR3 DNA sequence: TGCAGCGTTCCGACAGGGGGCAATGGCTACACCTTC. Translation: CSVPTGGNGYTF.

This clone was seen once. The chain links TRBV27 to TRBJ2-5; D is perhaps TRBD2 (5 bases). Per germline, CDR1 MNHEY and CDR2 SMNVEV (reference sequence). Trimming pared 4 bases from V and 2 bases from J, leaving 20 bases between. The CDR3 sequence is 17 residues long. DNA of the CDR3: TGTGCCAGCAGTTCCCCCGGGATCATTGGGAGTCAAGAGACCCAGTACTTC. Its protein product is CASSSPGIIGSQETQYF.

The gene calls are TRBV3-1 (or the pseudogene TRBV3-2) and TRBJ2-1, with a possible D match to TRBD2 (6 bases). The V and J ends lost 1 base and 4 bases respectively, with 14 bases between them. This CDR3 is built from 16 residues. Germline V CDR1 and CDR2: LGHDT, YNNKEL (reference sequence). In DNA, the CDR3 is TGTGCCAGCAGCCAAGGGGTGGGGGGACCATACAATGAGCAGTTCTTC. Translated: CASSQGVGGPYNEQFF.

The CDR3, as DNA: TGTGCCAGCAGCACCGGGACAGACTTGAACACCGGGGAGCTGTTTTTT. Translated: CASSTGTDLNTGELFF. The chain employs TRBV11-2 and TRBJ2-2; 7 nucleotides match TRBD1. V gave up 5 bases and J gave up 1 base; unmatched junction bases: 7. The CDR3 contains 16 residues. Looked up from germline, CDR1 is SGHAT and CDR2 is FQNNGV.

Only one count was recorded for this clone. The genes are TRBV25-1 and TRBJ2-5; 9 bases agree with TRBD1. The V gene's germline CDR1 is MGHDK and CDR2 SYGVNS. The CDR3 consists of 13 residues. Unmatched junction bases numbered 3, after V lost 6 bases and J lost 4 bases. The CDR3 region is CASRGDRAETQYF. In DNA, the CDR3 is TGTGCCAGCAGGGGGGACAGGGCAGAGACCCAGTACTTC.

The chain combines TRBV11-2 with TRBJ2-3; D uncertain. Germline CDR1 and CDR2: SGHAT and FQNNGV. V was clipped by 0 bases and J by 4 bases, with 5 bases between them. The CDR3 runs 13 residues. Here the CDR3 DNA reads TGTGCCAGCAGCTTAGAAGAGCCAGATACGCAGTATTTT. Its translation is CASSLEEPDTQYF.

V gene TRBV7-9 combines with J gene TRBJ1-6; 7 positions match TRBD1. The junction had 11 bases not matched to a gene; V was cut back by 5 bases and J by 13 bases. Per germline, CDR1 SEHNR and CDR2 FQNEAQ (reference sequence). The CDR3 is 14 residues long. The chain's CDR3 is CASSQTGPGSPLHF. In DNA, the CDR3 is TGTGCCAGCAGCCAGACAGGGCCCGGGTCTCCCCTCCACTTT.